Below, 11 T cell receptor beta chains from the same sample are listed, as sequenced in a study of blood T cell repertoires in COVID-19. The protocol was immunoSEQ multiplex PCR, while the TCRdb copy is restricted to in-frame clones and leaves out a portion. The sample comprises about 150,000 clones, around three quarters of which are singletons, and roughly 1.7% rests with the top ten. Input material: peripheral blood. These receptors all stem from a man at least 80 years old with acute or convalescent COVID-19.

The count of this clone is one. The chain carries TRBV7-2 and TRBJ1-2, with a tentative D call TRBD1 (6 bases). Germline V gene data show CDR1 as SGHTA and CDR2 as FQGNSA. V gave up 5 bases and J gave up 0 bases, with 13 bases separating them. This CDR3 comprises 15 residues. The CDR3 DNA is TGTGCCAGCAGCCTACAGGGATTAGCTAACTATGGCTACACCTTC. Amino acids: CASSLQGLANYGYTF.

V and J are TRBV5-1 and TRBJ2-5; TRBD2 agrees at 11 bases. Germline CDR1 SGHRS, CDR2 YFSETQ. V trimming: 5 bases; J trimming: 4 bases; junction bases outside the gene matches: 7. The CDR3 length is 15 residues. The CDR3: CASRPGTSGPETQYF. CDR3 in DNA: TGCGCCAGCAGACCCGGGACTAGCGGTCCAGAGACCCAGTACTTC.

The gene calls are TRBV10-3 and TRBJ2-5; TRBD2 aligns across 7 bases. Per germline, CDR1 ENHRY and CDR2 SYGVKD. V trimming: 6 bases; J trimming: 2 bases; junction bases outside the gene matches: 6. This CDR3 contains 14 residues. The CDR3 coding sequence is TGTGCCATCAGAGGAACTAGCGAGCAAGAGACCCAGTACTTC. This codes for CAIRGTSEQETQYF.

V is TRBV5-1 and J is TRBJ1-1; maybe TRBD1 (5 bases). V lost 0 bases and J 3 bases, leaving 12 bases between the germline ends. The germline V gene has CDR1 SGHRS and CDR2 YFSETQ. The CDR3 sequence is 15 residues long. CDR3 region: CASSLGKDKYTEAFF. CDR3 sequence (DNA): TGCGCCAGCAGCTTGGGAAAGGACAAATACACTGAAGCTTTCTTT. Drawing the rest from reference TRBV5-1 and TRBJ1-1, the complete variable domain is KAGVTQTPRYLIKTRGQQVTLSCSPISGHRSVSWYQQTPGQGLQFLFEYFSETQRNKGNFPGRFSGRQFSNSRSEMNVSTLELGDSALYLCASSLGKDKYTEAFFGQGTRLTVV.

The chain combines TRBV27 with TRBJ1-6, with no clear D. V lost 3 bases and J lost 10, with 7 bases in between. The CDR3 covers 12 residues. Germline V gene sequence: CDR1 MNHEY, CDR2 SMNVEV (reference sequence). CDR3 sequence: CASSLYGSPLHF. The CDR3 DNA follows: TGTGCCAGCAGTTTGTACGGGTCACCCCTCCACTTT.

The gene calls are TRBV18 and TRBJ2-1, with 15 positions matching TRBD2. This CDR3 contains 17 residues. The V and J ends lost 1 base and 7 bases, in that order; junction bases with no gene match: 5. CDR1 and CDR2 (germline): KGHSH, LQKENI. CDR3 region: CASSPRGLAGGLNEQFF. CDR3 sequence (DNA): TGTGCCAGCTCACCACGAGGACTAGCGGGGGGGTTGAATGAGCAGTTCTTC.

The chain uses TRBV7-8 and TRBJ1-1, with TRBD1 as a possible D gene (5 bases). CDR1 and CDR2 (germline): SGHVS, FQNEAQ. Deletions cut 2 bases from V and 11 bases from J, with 15 bases between. The CDR3 loop spans 13 amino acids. CDR3 protein: CASSLSTWGLAFF. The CDR3 nucleotides read TGTGCCAGCAGCTTATCGACTTGGGGCTTGGCTTTCTTT.

There are a few counts of this clone. The chain joins TRBV7-2 to TRBJ1-2; tentative D call: TRBD1 (5 bases). The CDR3 spans 15 residues. V was cut by 0 bases and J by 0 bases, with 8 bases left in between. Germline V gene sequence: CDR1 SGHTA, CDR2 FQGNSA. As DNA, the CDR3 is TGTGCCAGCAGCTTAGCCCCAGGGACTAACTATGGCTACACCTTC. Amino acid sequence: CASSLAPGTNYGYTF. Variable domain in full (rest from reference TRBV7-2 and TRBJ1-2): GAGVSQSPSNKVTEKGKDVELRCDPISGHTALYWYRQSLGQGLEFLIYFQGNSAPDKSGLPSDRFSAERTGGSVSTLTIQRTQQEDSAVYLCASSLAPGTNYGYTFGSGTRLTVV.

The V gene is TRBV24-1, the J gene TRBJ2-5, with 9 bases aligning to TRBD2. Germline values: CDR1 KGHDR, CDR2 SFDVKD. This CDR3 is built from 16 residues. J was trimmed by 4 bases and V by 2 bases; bases with no gene match: 7. CDR3 coding DNA: TGTGCCACCAGTGATTCCCGCCGAGCGGGGGGAGAGACCCAGTACTTC. Translated: CATSDSRRAGGETQYF.

This sequence joins TRBV11-3 and TRBJ2-1, with TRBD2 matching 13 bases. The trim removed 3 bases at V and 4 bases at J, leaving 0 bases unmatched. CDR1 and CDR2 (germline): SGHNT, YENEEA. The CDR3 is 15 amino acids. The CDR3 DNA is TGTGCCAGCAGCTTGGGACTAGCGGGATACAATGAGCAGTTCTTC. It codes for CASSLGLAGYNEQFF.

The rearrangement links TRBV5-6 to TRBJ2-7; D perhaps matches TRBD2 (6 bases). This CDR3 has 15 residues. V lost 5 bases and J lost 3, with 18 bases in between. Germline V lookup: CDR1 SGHDT, CDR2 YYEEEE. The CDR3 reads CASSQFRGSVYEQYF. The CDR3 coding sequence is TGTGCCAGCAGTCAATTCCGGGGGTCCGTCTACGAGCAGTACTTC.